These 22 T cell receptor beta chains were all obtained from the same sample, sequenced in a study of T cells in Graves' hyperthyroidism and ophthalmopathy. The source material, RNA transcripts, was used to amplify TCR beta CDR3 regions. Primed by the HTBI set, a first-round RT-PCR was run on the TCR CDR3. TCRdb itself ran the multiplex PCR reads through MiXCR, one entry per CDR3 protein. The table has about 380,000 distinct CDR3 sequences, about 18% seen once. Sequenced material: blood. The receptors here all came from a young man with Graves' ophthalmopathy.

This clonotype was seen at least ten times. CDR3 amino acids: CASNLRGGGIGNTEAFF. CDR3 nucleotide sequence: TGTGCCAGCAACTTAAGAGGGGGGGGGATCGGGAACACTGAAGCTTTCTTT. The chain is built from TRBV3-1 and TRBJ1-1; D possibly corresponds to TRBD1 (6 bases). The CDR3 loop spans 17 amino acids. Trimming pared 7 bases from V and 1 base from J, leaving 22 bases between. Germline lookup yields CDR1 LGHDT and CDR2 YNNKEL (reference sequence).

This clonotype was seen ten or more times. The rearrangement links TRBV5-8 to TRBJ2-7; D unclear. CDR3 length: 11 residues. Germline CDR1 SGHTS, CDR2 YDEGEE. Trimming removed 4 bases at V and 3 bases at J, with 5 bases between. The CDR3 loop is CASSLIYEQYF. CDR3 DNA: TGTGCCAGCAGCCTGATCTACGAGCAGTACTTC.

This clonotype was counted ten times or more. The chain employs TRBV12-3 or TRBV12-4 and TRBJ2-2, with TRBD2 as a possible D gene (5 bases). The V end lost 2 bases, the J end lost 4 bases, and 8 bases lay between the germline ends. CDR3 size: 14 residues. The CDR3 loop reads CASSLLGSTGELFF. In nucleotides, the CDR3 is TGTGCCAGCAGTTTACTGGGGAGCACCGGGGAGCTGTTTTTT.

The chain carries TRBV18 and TRBJ2-7; a possible D gene is TRBD2 (5 bases). Trimming pared 7 bases from V and 2 bases from J, leaving 15 bases between. Germline assignment: CDR1 KGHSH and CDR2 LQKENI. CDR3 size: 14 residues. Written as DNA, the CDR3 is TGTGCCAGCTTCTCCGACGGACTGACCTACGAGCAGTACTTC. Protein sequence: CASFSDGLTYEQYF. The full variable domain, completed using reference TRBV18 and TRBJ2-7, is NAGVMQNPRHLVRRRGQEARLRCSPMKGHSHVYWYRQLPEEGLKFMVYLQKENIIDESGMPKERFSAEFPKEGPSILRIQQVVRGDSAAYFCASFSDGLTYEQYFGPGTRLTVT.

This clonotype was observed at least ten times. CDR3 sequence reads: CASSVVSGGNTGELFF. In DNA, the CDR3 is TGTGCCAGCAGTGTCGTTAGCGGGGGGAACACCGGGGAGCTGTTTTTT. The chain uses TRBV2 and TRBJ2-2; 9 positions match TRBD2. Germline CDR1 and CDR2: SNHLY and FYNNEI. The junction had 4 bases not matched to a gene; V was cut back by 4 bases and J by 1 base. CDR3 size: 16 residues. Based on the CDR3 plus reference TRBV2 and TRBJ2-2, the full variable domain is EPEVTQTPSHQVTQMGQEVILRCVPISNHLYFYWYRQILGQKVEFLVSFYNNEISEKSEIFDDQFSVERPDGSNFTLKIRSTKLEDSAMYFCASSVVSGGNTGELFFGEGSRLTVL.

This clonotype turned up a few times. This chain uses TRBV6-5 with TRBJ2-5, with 9 bases matching TRBD1. This CDR3 spans 15 amino acids. The germline gives CDR1 MNHEY, CDR2 SVGAGI. The J segment lost 5 bases and the V segment lost 4 bases, leaving 8 bases of the junction unmatched. CDR3 nucleotides: TGTGCCAGCAGTTCCCCAGGGACAGGGAGGGAGACCCAGTACTTC. Protein product: CASSSPGTGRETQYF.

This clonotype was observed at least ten times. The chain carries TRBV3-1 and TRBJ1-1; D unresolved. The CDR3 contains 13 residues. V was shortened by 5 bases and J by 3 bases, with 10 bases between the two germline ends. The germline CDR1 and CDR2 sequences are LGHDT and YNNKEL (reference sequence). The CDR3 nucleotides are TGTGCCAGCAGCGGAGGAGGTGACACTGAAGCTTTCTTT. Protein product: CASSGGGDTEAFF.

This clonotype came up many times. J is TRBJ1-1 and V is TRBV12-3 or TRBV12-4; no clear D. CDR3 length: 13 residues. Trimming cost V 6 bases and J 4 bases, with 12 bases left between them. DNA for the CDR3: TGTGCCAGCAGCCTTCGGTTGGGCACTGAAGCTTTCTTT. Residues: CASSLRLGTEAFF.

This clonotype turned up a few times. The chain has TRBV7-2 and TRBJ1-2, with D uncertain. Germline V gene data show CDR1 as SGHTA and CDR2 as FQGNSA. Deletions cut 0 bases from V and 1 base from J, with 9 bases between. The CDR3 is 15 amino acids. CDR3 in amino acids: CASSLAGRNNYGYTF. CDR3 sequence (DNA): TGTGCCAGCAGCTTAGCTGGCCGGAATAACTATGGCTACACCTTC.

On this clonotype: Mismatch with germline at one junction end may stem from a read error. The chain joins TRBV6-1 to TRBJ2-3, with TRBD2 identical over 12 bases. The CDR3 spans 15 residues. Germline V gene lookup returns CDR1 MNHNS and CDR2 SASEGT. The CDR3 reads CTSIGLAGSTDTQYF. CDR3 sequence (DNA): TGTACCAGCATCGGACTAGCGGGGAGCACAGATACGCAGTATTTT.

J is TRBJ2-3 and V is TRBV20-1, with 10 bases that match TRBD2. This CDR3 has 16 amino acids. Losses at the gene ends were 0 bases for V and 4 bases for J; bases not matched to a gene: 7. Germline CDR1 reads DFQATT; CDR2 reads SNEGSKA (reference sequence). CDR3 nucleotide sequence: TGCAGTGCTAGAGATGTACTAGCGGGGAGGTCAGATACGCAGTATTTT. Protein sequence: CSARDVLAGRSDTQYF.

This clonotype was found a few times. Written as DNA, the CDR3 is TGTGCCAGCAGCCGATCCGGGGGCACTAATGAAAAACTGTTTTTT. Residues: CASSRSGGTNEKLFF. The chain is built from TRBV7-3 and TRBJ1-4; perhaps TRBD1 as D (6 bases). Deletions cut 5 bases from V and 2 bases from J, with 12 bases between. The V gene's germline CDR1 is SGHTA and CDR2 FQGTGA. CDR3 length: 15 amino acids.

Ten or more counts support this clonotype. This sequence joins TRBV7-3 and TRBJ2-1; D is uncertain. V lost 6 bases, J lost 8 bases, and 17 bases lay in between. The length of the CDR3 is 14 residues. Germline V lookup: CDR1 SGHTA, CDR2 FQGTGA. The chain's CDR3 is CASSPSVATDEQFF. The DNA of the CDR3 is TGTGCCAGCAGTCCAAGCGTCGCTACGGATGAGCAGTTCTTC.

The chain is built from TRBV29-1 and TRBJ2-5, with D possibly TRBD1 on 5 matching bases. CDR1 SQVTM and CDR2 ANQGSEA come from the germline V gene. This CDR3 comprises 12 residues. The V end lost 4 bases, the J end lost 5 bases, and 11 bases lay between the germline ends. CDR3 loop: CSVGQPVETQYF. The CDR3 DNA is TGCAGCGTTGGACAGCCCGTGGAGACCCAGTACTTC.

The J gene is TRBJ2-3, the V gene TRBV20-1, with D uncertain. Germline CDR1 DFQATT, CDR2 SNEGSKA (reference sequence). The CDR3 totals 14 residues. V lost 0 bases and J 2 bases, leaving 9 bases between the germline ends. The CDR3 DNA sequence: TGCAGTGCTAGAGATTTTGGGCACACAGATACGCAGTATTTT. It translates to CSARDFGHTDTQYF.

Many counts were recorded for this clonotype. The chain links TRBV3-1 to TRBJ2-7; D unresolved. V was trimmed by 4 bases and J by 0 bases, leaving 16 bases between them. Looked up from germline, CDR1 is LGHDT and CDR2 is YNNKEL (reference sequence). This CDR3 spans 16 amino acids. The CDR3 protein is CASSPTGRGFSYEQYF. The CDR3 nucleotides are TGTGCCAGCAGCCCCACGGGTCGCGGCTTCTCCTACGAGCAGTACTTC.

This clonotype occurred many times. The rearrangement uses TRBV5-6 and TRBJ2-3, with a weak D call TRBD1 (6 bases). V lost 0 bases and J lost 6, with 17 bases in between. Germline CDR1 reads SGHDT; CDR2 reads YYEEEE. This CDR3 comprises 16 residues. CDR3 DNA sequence: TGTGCCAGCAGCTTGGAAACAGGGAGTGGTGTGGATACGCAGTATTTT. Its protein product is CASSLETGSGVDTQYF.

The chain joins TRBV7-2 to TRBJ1-6, with no clear D. The CDR3 spans 17 residues. Germline V gene lookup returns CDR1 SGHTA and CDR2 FQGNSA. V lost 3 bases, J lost 7 bases, and 19 bases lay in between. The CDR3 sequence is CASSLRTLGLMNSPLHF. CDR3 bases: TGTGCCAGCAGCTTGAGGACCCTCGGACTGATGAATTCACCCCTCCACTTT.

This clonotype was seen more than once but under ten times. The chain carries TRBV20-1 and TRBJ2-1, with 12 bases identical to TRBD2. The CDR3 runs 14 residues. CDR1 and CDR2 from the germline V gene are DFQATT and SNEGSKA (reference sequence). Trimming took 5 bases from V and 7 from J; bases not matched to a gene: 6. The CDR3 spells CSAPGLAGRNEQFF. The CDR3 DNA follows: TGCAGTGCTCCGGGACTAGCGGGTCGGAATGAGCAGTTCTTC.

V and J are TRBV6-1 and TRBJ1-6; a weak D match, TRBD1 (5 bases). Germline CDR1 MNHNS, CDR2 SASEGT. The length of the CDR3 is 14 residues. The germline V and J ends were trimmed by 8 bases and 0 bases, with 8 bases remaining between them. The CDR3 region is CASGADSYNSPLHF. The CDR3 nucleotides read TGTGCCAGCGGGGCGGACTCCTATAATTCACCCCTCCACTTT.

This clonotype was counted only a few times. The gene calls are TRBV28 and TRBJ2-1, with TRBD2 matching 9 bases. The CDR3 extends over 15 amino acids. V was clipped by 2 bases and J by 6 bases; unmatched bases: 5. Germline CDR1 and CDR2: MDHEN and SYDVKM. This chain's CDR3 is CASSLGGLATNEQFF. The CDR3 coding sequence is TGTGCCAGCAGTTTAGGAGGACTAGCGACCAATGAGCAGTTCTTC.

This chain connects TRBV4-2 to TRBJ1-2; TRBD1 is a possible D gene (5 bases). Looked up from germline, CDR1 is LGHNA and CDR2 is YNFKEQ. V was cut by 5 bases and J by 4 bases, with 11 bases left in between. This CDR3 comprises 13 residues. CDR3 coding DNA: TGTGCCAGCAGCGTCCGGGACGGCTATGGCTACACCTTC. This translates into CASSVRDGYGYTF.